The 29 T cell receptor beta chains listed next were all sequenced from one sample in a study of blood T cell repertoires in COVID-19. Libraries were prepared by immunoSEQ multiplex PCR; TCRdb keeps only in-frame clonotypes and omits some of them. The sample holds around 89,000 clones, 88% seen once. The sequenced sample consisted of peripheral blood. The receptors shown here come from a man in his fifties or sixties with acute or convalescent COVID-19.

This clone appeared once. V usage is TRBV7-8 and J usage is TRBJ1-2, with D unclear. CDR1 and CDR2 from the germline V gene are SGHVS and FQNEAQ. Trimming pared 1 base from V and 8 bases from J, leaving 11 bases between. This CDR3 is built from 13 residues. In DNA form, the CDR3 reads TGTGCCAGCAGCTTAGGTACGGGCGGGGGCTACACCTTC. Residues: CASSLGTGGGYTF. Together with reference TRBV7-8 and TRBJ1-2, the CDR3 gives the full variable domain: GAGVSQSPRYKVAKRGQDVALRCDPISGHVSLFWYQQALGQGPEFLTYFQNEAQLDKSGLPSDRFFAERPEGSVSTLKIQRTQQEDSAVYLCASSLGTGGGYTFGSGTRLTVV.

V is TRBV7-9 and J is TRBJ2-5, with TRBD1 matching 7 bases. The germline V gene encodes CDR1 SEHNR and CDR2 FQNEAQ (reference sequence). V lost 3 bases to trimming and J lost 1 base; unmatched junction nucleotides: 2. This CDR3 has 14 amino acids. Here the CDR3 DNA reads TGTGCCAGCAGCTTGGGACAGATCCAAGAGACCCAGTACTTC. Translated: CASSLGQIQETQYF.

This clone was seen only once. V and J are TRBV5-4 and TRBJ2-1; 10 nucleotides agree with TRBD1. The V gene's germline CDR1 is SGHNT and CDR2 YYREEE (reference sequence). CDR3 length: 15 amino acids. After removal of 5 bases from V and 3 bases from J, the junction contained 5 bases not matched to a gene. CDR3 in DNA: TGTGCCAGCAGAGCCGGGACAGGGGTCTACAATGAGCAGTTCTTC. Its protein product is CASRAGTGVYNEQFF.

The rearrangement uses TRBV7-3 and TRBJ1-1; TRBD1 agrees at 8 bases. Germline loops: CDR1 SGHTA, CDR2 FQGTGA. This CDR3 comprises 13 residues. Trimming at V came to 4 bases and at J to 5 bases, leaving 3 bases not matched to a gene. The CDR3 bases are TGTGCCAGCAGCTCAGGGGGCAGGACTGAAGCTTTCTTT. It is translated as CASSSGGRTEAFF.

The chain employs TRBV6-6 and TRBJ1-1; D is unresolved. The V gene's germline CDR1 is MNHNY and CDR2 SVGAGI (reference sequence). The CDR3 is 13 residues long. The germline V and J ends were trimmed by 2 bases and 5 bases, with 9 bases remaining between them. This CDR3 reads CASSYPGKTEAFF. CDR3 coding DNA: TGTGCCAGCAGTTACCCTGGCAAGACTGAAGCTTTCTTT.

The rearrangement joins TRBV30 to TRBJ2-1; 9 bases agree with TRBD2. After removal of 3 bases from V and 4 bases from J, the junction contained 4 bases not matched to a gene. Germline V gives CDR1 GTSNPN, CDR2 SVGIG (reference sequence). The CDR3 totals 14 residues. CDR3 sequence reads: CAWRPTSGYNEQFF. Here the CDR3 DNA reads TGTGCCTGGAGACCGACTAGCGGTTACAATGAGCAGTTCTTC.

The CDR3 DNA reads as TGTGCCAGCAGGATCAGTTGGAACACCGGGGAGCTGTTTTTT. Residues: CASRISWNTGELFF. The chain uses TRBV5-6 and TRBJ2-2; D ambiguous. CDR1 and CDR2 (germline): SGHDT, YYEEEE. V dropped 5 bases and J dropped 1 base, with 9 bases sitting between them. The CDR3 contains 14 residues.

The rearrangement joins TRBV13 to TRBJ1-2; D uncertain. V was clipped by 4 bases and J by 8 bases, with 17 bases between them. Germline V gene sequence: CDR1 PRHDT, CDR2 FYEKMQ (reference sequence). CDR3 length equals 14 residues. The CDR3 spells CASSSRDTGLGYTF. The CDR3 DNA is TGTGCCAGCAGCTCGCGAGACACCGGCCTAGGCTACACCTTC. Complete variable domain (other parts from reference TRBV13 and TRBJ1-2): AAGVIQSPRHLIKEKRETATLKCYPIPRHDTVYWYQQGPGQDPQFLISFYEKMQSDKGSIPDRFSAQQFSDYHSELNMSSLELGDSALYFCASSSRDTGLGYTFGSGTRLTVV.

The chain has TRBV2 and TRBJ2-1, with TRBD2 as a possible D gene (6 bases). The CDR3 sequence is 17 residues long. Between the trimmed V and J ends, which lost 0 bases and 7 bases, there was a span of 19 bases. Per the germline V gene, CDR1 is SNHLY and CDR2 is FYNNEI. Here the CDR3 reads CASSEALRAGRGNEQFF. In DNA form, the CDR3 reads TGTGCCAGCAGTGAAGCGCTTCGAGCGGGCCGGGGGAATGAGCAGTTCTTC.

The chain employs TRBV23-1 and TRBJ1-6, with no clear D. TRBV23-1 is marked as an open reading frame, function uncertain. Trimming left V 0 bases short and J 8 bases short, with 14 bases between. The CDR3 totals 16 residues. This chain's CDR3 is CASSQSSGLHYSPLHF. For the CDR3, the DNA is TGCGCCAGCAGTCAATCAAGCGGACTACATTATTCACCCCTCCACTTT.

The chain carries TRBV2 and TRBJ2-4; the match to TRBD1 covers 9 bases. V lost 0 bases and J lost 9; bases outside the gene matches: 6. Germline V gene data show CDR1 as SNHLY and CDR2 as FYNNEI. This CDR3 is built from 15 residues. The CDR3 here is CASSEALGTGFIQYF. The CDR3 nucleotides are TGTGCCAGCAGTGAAGCGCTTGGGACAGGGTTCATTCAGTACTTC.

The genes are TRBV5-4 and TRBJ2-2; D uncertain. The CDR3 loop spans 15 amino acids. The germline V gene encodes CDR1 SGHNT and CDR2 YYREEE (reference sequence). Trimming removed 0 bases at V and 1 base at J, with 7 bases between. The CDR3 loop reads CASSLDPGNTGELFF. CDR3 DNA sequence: TGTGCCAGCAGCTTGGATCCGGGGAACACCGGGGAGCTGTTTTTT.

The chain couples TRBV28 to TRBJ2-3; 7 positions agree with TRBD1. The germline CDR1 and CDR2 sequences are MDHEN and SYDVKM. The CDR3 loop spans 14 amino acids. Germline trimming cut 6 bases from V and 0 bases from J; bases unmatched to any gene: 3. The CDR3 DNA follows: TGTGCCAGCAGAGGACAGGTTAGCACAGATACGCAGTATTTT. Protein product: CASRGQVSTDTQYF.

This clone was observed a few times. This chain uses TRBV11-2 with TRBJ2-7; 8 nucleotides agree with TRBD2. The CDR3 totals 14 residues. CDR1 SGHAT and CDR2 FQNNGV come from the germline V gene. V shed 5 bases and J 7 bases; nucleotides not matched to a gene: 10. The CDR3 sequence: CASSTRGIAGEQYF. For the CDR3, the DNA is TGTGCCAGCAGCACGAGGGGAATAGCGGGGGAGCAGTACTTC.

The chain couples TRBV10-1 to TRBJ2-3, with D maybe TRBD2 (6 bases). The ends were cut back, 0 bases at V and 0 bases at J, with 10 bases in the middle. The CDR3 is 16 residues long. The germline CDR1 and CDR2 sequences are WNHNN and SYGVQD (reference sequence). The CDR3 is CASSESLRGSTDTQYF. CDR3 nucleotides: TGCGCCAGCAGTGAGTCGCTGCGGGGTAGCACAGATACGCAGTATTTT.

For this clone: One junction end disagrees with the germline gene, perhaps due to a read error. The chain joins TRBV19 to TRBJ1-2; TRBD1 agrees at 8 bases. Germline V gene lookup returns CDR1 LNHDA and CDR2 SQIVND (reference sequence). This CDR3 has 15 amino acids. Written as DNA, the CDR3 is TGTGCCAGTACCAAATATTTGGCGGCAGGGGGCTCCCCCGACTTC. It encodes CASTKYLAAGGSPDF. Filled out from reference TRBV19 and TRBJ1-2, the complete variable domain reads DGGITQSPKYLFRKEGQNVTLSCEQNLNHDAMYWYRQDPGQGLRLIYYSQIVNDFQKGDIAEGYSVSREKKESFPLTVTSAQKNPTAFYLCASTKYLAAGGSPDFGSGTRLTVV.

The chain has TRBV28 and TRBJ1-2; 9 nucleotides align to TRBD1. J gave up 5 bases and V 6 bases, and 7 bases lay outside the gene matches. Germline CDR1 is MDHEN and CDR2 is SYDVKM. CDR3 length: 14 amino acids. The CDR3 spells CASSPSGQGYGYTF. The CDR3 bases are TGTGCCAGCAGCCCCTCGGGACAGGGTTATGGCTACACCTTC.

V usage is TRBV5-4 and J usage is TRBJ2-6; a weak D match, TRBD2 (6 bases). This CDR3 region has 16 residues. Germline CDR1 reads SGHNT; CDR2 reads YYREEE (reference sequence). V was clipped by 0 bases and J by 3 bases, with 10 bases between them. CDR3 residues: CASSLVGGGGANVLTF. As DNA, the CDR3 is TGTGCCAGCAGCTTGGTGGGGGGTGGTGGGGCCAACGTCCTGACTTTC.

The CDR3 is CASSGGLAGGYTDTQYF. The CDR3 region has the DNA TGCGCCAGCAGTGGGGGACTAGCGGGGGGATACACAGATACGCAGTATTTT. The rearrangement uses TRBV10-1 and TRBJ2-3; 15 positions agree with TRBD2. This CDR3 spans 17 amino acids. V trimming: 4 bases; J trimming: 2 bases; junction bases outside the gene matches: 4. The germline gives CDR1 WNHNN, CDR2 SYGVQD (reference sequence).

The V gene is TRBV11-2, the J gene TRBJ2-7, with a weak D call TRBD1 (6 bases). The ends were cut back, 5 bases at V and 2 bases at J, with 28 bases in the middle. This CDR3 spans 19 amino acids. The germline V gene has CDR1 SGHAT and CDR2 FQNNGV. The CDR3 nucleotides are TGTGCCAGCAGCCACATTCGTTCACAGGGCGGCAGACTGCCCTACGAGCAGTACTTC. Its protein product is CASSHIRSQGGRLPYEQYF.

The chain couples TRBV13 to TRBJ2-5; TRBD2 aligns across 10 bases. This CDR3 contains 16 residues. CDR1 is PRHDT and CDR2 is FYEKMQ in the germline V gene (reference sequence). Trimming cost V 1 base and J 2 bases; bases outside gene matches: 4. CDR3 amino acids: CASSLDVAGGQETQYF. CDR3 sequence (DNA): TGTGCCAGCAGCTTAGATGTAGCGGGAGGTCAAGAGACCCAGTACTTC.

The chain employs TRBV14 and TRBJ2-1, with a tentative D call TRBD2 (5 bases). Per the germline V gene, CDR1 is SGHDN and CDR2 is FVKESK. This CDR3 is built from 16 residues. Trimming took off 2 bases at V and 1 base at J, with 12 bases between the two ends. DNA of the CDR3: TGTGCCAGCAGCCAACTTGACGGAGGATCCTACAATGAGCAGTTCTTC. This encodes CASSQLDGGSYNEQFF.

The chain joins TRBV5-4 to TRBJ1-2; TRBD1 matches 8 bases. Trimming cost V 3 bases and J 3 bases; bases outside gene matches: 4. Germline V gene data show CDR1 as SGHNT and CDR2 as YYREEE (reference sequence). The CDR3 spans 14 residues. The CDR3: CASSSGGGYYGYTF. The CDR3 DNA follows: TGTGCCAGCAGCTCAGGGGGCGGATACTATGGCTACACCTTC.

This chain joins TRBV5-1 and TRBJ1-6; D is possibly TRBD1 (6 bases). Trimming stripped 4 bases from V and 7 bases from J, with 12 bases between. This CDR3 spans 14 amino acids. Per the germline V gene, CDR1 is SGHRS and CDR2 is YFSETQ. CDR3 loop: CASSLDSRNSPLHF. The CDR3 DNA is TGCGCCAGCAGCCTGGACAGTCGAAATTCACCCCTCCACTTT.

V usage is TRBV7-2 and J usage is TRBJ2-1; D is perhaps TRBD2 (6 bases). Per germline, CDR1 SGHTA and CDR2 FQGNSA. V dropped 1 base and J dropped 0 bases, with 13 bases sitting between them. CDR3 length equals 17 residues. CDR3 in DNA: TGTGCCAGCAGCTTAGATCGGTTCGGGGGCTCCTACAATGAGCAGTTCTTC. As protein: CASSLDRFGGSYNEQFF.

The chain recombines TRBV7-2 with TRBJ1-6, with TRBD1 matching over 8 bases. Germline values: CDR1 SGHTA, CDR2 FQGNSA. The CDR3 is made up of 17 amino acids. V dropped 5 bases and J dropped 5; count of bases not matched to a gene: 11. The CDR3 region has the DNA TGTGCCAGCAGCCCCGGACAGGGAAGGGTTGATAATTCACCCCTCCACTTT. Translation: CASSPGQGRVDNSPLHF.

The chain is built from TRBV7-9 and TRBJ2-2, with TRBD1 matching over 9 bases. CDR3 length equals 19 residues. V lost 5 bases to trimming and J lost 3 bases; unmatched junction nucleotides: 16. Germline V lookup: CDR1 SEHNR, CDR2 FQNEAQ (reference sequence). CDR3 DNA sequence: TGTGCCAGCAGCCCTCTGTTGGGACAGGGATACGTTGACACCGGGGAGCTGTTTTTT. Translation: CASSPLLGQGYVDTGELFF.

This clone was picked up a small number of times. The CDR3 nucleotides read TGCAGTGCTCACAGGGGGCACGAGCAGTACTTC. Translation: CSAHRGHEQYF. The rearrangement uses TRBV20-1 and TRBJ2-7; 9 bases line up with TRBD1. Germline V lookup: CDR1 DFQATT, CDR2 SNEGSKA (reference sequence). V lost 5 bases to trimming and J lost 5 bases; unmatched junction nucleotides: 1. This CDR3 contains 11 residues.

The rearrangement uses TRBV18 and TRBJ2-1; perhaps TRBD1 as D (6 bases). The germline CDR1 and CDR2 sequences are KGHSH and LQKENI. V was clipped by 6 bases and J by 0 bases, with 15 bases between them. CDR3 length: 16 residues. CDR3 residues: CASSQGNPRSYNEQFF. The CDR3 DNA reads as TGTGCCAGCTCGCAGGGGAACCCTCGCTCCTACAATGAGCAGTTCTTC. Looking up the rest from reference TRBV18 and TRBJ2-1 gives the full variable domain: NAGVMQNPRHLVRRRGQEARLRCSPMKGHSHVYWYRQLPEEGLKFMVYLQKENIIDESGMPKERFSAEFPKEGPSILRIQQVVRGDSAAYFCASSQGNPRSYNEQFFGPGTRLTVL.